Below are 18 T cell receptor beta chains sequenced from a single sample in a study of T cell changes during pregnancy in multiple sclerosis. Using immunoSEQ multiplex PCR, the repertoire was profiled, and TCRdb retains in-frame clones only, with some absent. This table holds more than 55,000 clones, roughly 92% found once. The sample here was peripheral blood, taken in the second trimester of pregnancy. The receptors shown here come from a female donor with multiple sclerosis, enrolled in a pregnancy study.

CDR3 coding DNA: TGCAGCGTCCGACAGGGTAATAATCAGCCCCAGCATTTT. This codes for CSVRQGNNQPQHF. This chain joins TRBV29-1 and TRBJ1-5; 7 bases agree with TRBD1. Germline CDR1 reads SQVTM; CDR2 reads ANQGSEA. The junction had 6 bases not matched to a gene; V was cut back by 6 bases and J by 4 bases. This CDR3 spans 13 amino acids. Combining the CDR3 with reference TRBV29-1 and TRBJ1-5 gives the whole variable domain SAVISQKPSRDICQRGTSLTIQCQVDSQVTMMFWYRQQPGQSLTLIATANQGSEATYESGFVIDKFPISRPNLTFSTLTVSNMSPEDSSIYLCSVRQGNNQPQHFGDGTRLSIL.

This clone was observed a few times. The chain has TRBV13 and TRBJ2-1, with 9 nucleotides matching TRBD2. Germline CDR1 reads PRHDT; CDR2 reads FYEKMQ (reference sequence). Losses at the gene ends were 3 bases for V and 9 bases for J; bases not matched to a gene: 9. This CDR3 is built from 15 residues. The CDR3 loop reads CASSLGGRGRGEQFF. The CDR3 bases are TGTGCCAGCAGCTTGGGCGGGAGGGGTAGGGGTGAGCAGTTCTTC.

This chain links TRBV9 with TRBJ2-7, with D perhaps matching TRBD2 (6 bases). V shed 3 bases and J shed 1 base, with 14 bases lying between them. The CDR3 length is 15 residues. From germline, CDR1 is SGDLS and CDR2 YYNGEE. CDR3 coding DNA: TGTGCCAGCAGCGCCTACCGGGACTCATCCTACGAGCAGTACTTC. Its translation is CASSAYRDSSYEQYF.

This rearrangement joins TRBV5-1 to TRBJ2-2; no clear D. Germline V CDR1 and CDR2: SGHRS, YFSETQ. CDR3 size: 15 residues. V gave up 0 bases and J gave up 0 bases, with 6 bases separating them. CDR3 in amino acids: CASSLDSPNTGELFF. In nucleotides, the CDR3 is TGCGCCAGCAGCTTGGACAGCCCGAACACCGGGGAGCTGTTTTTT. The full variable domain, completed using reference TRBV5-1 and TRBJ2-2, is KAGVTQTPRYLIKTRGQQVTLSCSPISGHRSVSWYQQTPGQGLQFLFEYFSETQRNKGNFPGRFSGRQFSNSRSEMNVSTLELGDSALYLCASSLDSPNTGELFFGEGSRLTVL.

The J gene is TRBJ1-1, the V gene TRBV7-2, with 8 bases identical to TRBD1. V lost 2 bases and J lost 10; bases outside the gene matches: 12. This CDR3 is built from 15 residues. Germline CDR1 reads SGHTA; CDR2 reads FQGNSA. Written as DNA, the CDR3 is TGTGCCAGCAGCTTATTGGGACAGGACCGAAGGCTAGCTTTCTTT. It codes for CASSLLGQDRRLAFF.

The chain uses TRBV30 and TRBJ1-1; 9 positions agree with TRBD1. The trim removed 4 bases at V and 3 bases at J, leaving 9 bases unmatched. The CDR3 spans 15 residues. Germline CDR1 is GTSNPN and CDR2 is SVGIG (reference sequence). CDR3 sequence reads: CAWIPTGGQYTEAFF. In DNA form, the CDR3 reads TGTGCCTGGATACCAACAGGGGGCCAGTACACTGAAGCTTTCTTT.

The rearrangement uses TRBV5-1 and TRBJ1-1; tentative D call: TRBD1 (5 bases). The V and J ends lost 0 bases and 3 bases respectively, with 9 bases between them. This CDR3 contains 14 residues. CDR1 and CDR2 from the germline V gene are SGHRS and YFSETQ. CDR3 DNA sequence: TGCGCCAGCAGCTTGGCAACAGGCCACACTGAAGCTTTCTTT. This gives the protein CASSLATGHTEAFF.

The count of this clone is one. The rearrangement uses TRBV2 and TRBJ2-7, with a weak D call TRBD1 (6 bases). V was cut by 1 base and J by 2 bases, with 12 bases left in between. Germline CDR1 reads SNHLY; CDR2 reads FYNNEI. CDR3 size: 15 residues. Written as DNA, the CDR3 is TGTGCCAGCAGTGAAGGGCGGCAGGGGACCTACGAGCAGTACTTC. Residues: CASSEGRQGTYEQYF.

This sequence joins TRBV30 and TRBJ1-5, with D possibly TRBD1 on 5 matching bases. Trimming removed 0 bases at V and 2 bases at J, with 11 bases between. Germline values: CDR1 GTSNPN, CDR2 SVGIG (reference sequence). This CDR3 has 15 residues. CDR3 sequence (DNA): TGTGCCTGGAGTGTAGGGGCGGCCGGCAATCAGCCCCAGCATTTT. Its protein product is CAWSVGAAGNQPQHF. Looking up the rest from reference TRBV30 and TRBJ1-5 gives the full variable domain: SQTIHQWPATLVQPVGSPLSLECTVEGTSNPNLYWYRQAAGRGLQLLFYSVGIGQISSEVPQNLSASRPQDRQFILSSKKLLLSDSGFYLCAWSVGAAGNQPQHFGDGTRLSIL.

This clone occurred once. This chain links TRBV19 with TRBJ1-3, with D unclear. Germline CDR1 is LNHDA and CDR2 is SQIVND (reference sequence). The ends were cut back, 10 bases at V and 0 bases at J, with 13 bases in the middle. The length of the CDR3 is 14 residues. CDR3 region: CATYHGSSGNTIYF. The CDR3 DNA sequence: TGTGCCACCTACCATGGGAGCTCTGGAAACACCATATATTTT.

The chain combines TRBV7-9 with TRBJ1-2; no definite D call. The CDR3 is 14 amino acids. Trimming removed 4 bases at V and 4 bases at J, with 13 bases between. Germline V CDR1 and CDR2: SEHNR, FQNEAQ (reference sequence). CDR3 nucleotide sequence: TGTGCCAGCAGCTCCACACAGCTTCTCTATGGCTACACCTTC. Its protein is CASSSTQLLYGYTF.

The rearrangement uses TRBV5-1 and TRBJ1-2, with D possibly TRBD1 on 6 matching bases. Looked up from germline, CDR1 is SGHRS and CDR2 is YFSETQ. The CDR3 spans 14 residues. Trimming left V 4 bases short and J 4 bases short, with 14 bases between. As DNA, the CDR3 is TGCGCCAGCAGCATCGGACAGAGTTCCTATGGCTACACCTTC. Amino acids: CASSIGQSSYGYTF.

The chain links TRBV27 to TRBJ1-5; D is undetermined. Germline assignment: CDR1 MNHEY and CDR2 SMNVEV (reference sequence). With 2 bases removed from V and 8 bases from J, the gap between germline ends came to 7 bases. The CDR3 contains 12 residues. DNA of the CDR3: TGTGCCAGCAGTTTACCCCGTAAGCCCCAGCATTTT. It encodes CASSLPRKPQHF.

This chain links TRBV18 with TRBJ2-4; 11 nucleotides line up with TRBD2. CDR3 length: 18 amino acids. V trimming: 3 bases; J trimming: 0 bases; junction bases outside the gene matches: 7. The germline V gene has CDR1 KGHSH and CDR2 LQKENI. CDR3 in amino acids: CASSPSGGAPLAKNIQYF. In DNA, the CDR3 is TGTGCCAGCTCACCTAGCGGGGGGGCCCCCCTAGCCAAAAACATTCAGTACTTC. Complete variable domain (other parts from reference TRBV18 and TRBJ2-4): NAGVMQNPRHLVRRRGQEARLRCSPMKGHSHVYWYRQLPEEGLKFMVYLQKENIIDESGMPKERFSAEFPKEGPSILRIQQVVRGDSAAYFCASSPSGGAPLAKNIQYFGAGTRLSVL.

The chain links TRBV6-5 to TRBJ1-2, with a weak D call TRBD1 (5 bases). V was trimmed by 6 bases and J by 5 bases, leaving 16 bases between them. Germline V CDR1 and CDR2: MNHEY, SVGAGI. The CDR3 sequence is 14 residues long. The CDR3 DNA reads TGTGCCAGCAGCCGGCTAGCGGGGCGATATGGCTACACCTTC. This codes for CASSRLAGRYGYTF.

The gene calls are TRBV5-8 and TRBJ1-5; no reliable D call. V was shortened by 0 bases and J by 5 bases, with 6 bases between the two germline ends. This CDR3 has 13 residues. Germline CDR1 is SGHTS and CDR2 is YDEGEE. The CDR3 bases are TGTGCCAGCAGCTTGGACAGTCATCAGCCCCAGCATTTT. Protein product: CASSLDSHQPQHF.

In its sample, this clone was seen once. The rearrangement uses TRBV7-9 and TRBJ2-7; D uncertain. Trimming took off 4 bases at V and 4 bases at J, with 5 bases between the two ends. This CDR3 is built from 11 residues. CDR1 and CDR2 (germline): SEHNR, FQNEAQ (reference sequence). CDR3 DNA sequence: TGTGCCAGCAGCTCCCAGTACGAGCAGTACTTC. Its protein product is CASSSQYEQYF.

This rearrangement joins TRBV14 to TRBJ2-7; D is possibly TRBD1 (6 bases). CDR1 is SGHDN, CDR2 FVKESK, per germline. This CDR3 spans 16 amino acids. Trimming left V 1 base short and J 3 bases short, with 16 bases between. CDR3 DNA: TGTGCCAGCAGCCAAGCAAGGGGGAGTGGGAACTACGAGCAGTACTTC. Protein: CASSQARGSGNYEQYF. Filled out from reference TRBV14 and TRBJ2-7, the complete variable domain reads EAGVTQFPSHSVIEKGQTVTLRCDPISGHDNLYWYRRVMGKEIKFLLHFVKESKQDESGMPNNRFLAERTGGTYSTLKVQPAELEDSGVYFCASSQARGSGNYEQYFGPGTRLTVT.